The 30 T cell receptor beta chains below all came from one sample that was sequenced in a study of cytomegalovirus exposure and HLA in healthy donors. PCR involved 60 Vbeta and 13 Jbeta primers. Assay used: immunoSEQ multiplex PCR; TCRdb lists only in-frame clones, some missing. Altogether 150,000 to 200,000 clones are present, about 88% being singletons, with the ten largest covering just under 2%. The sequencing input was PBMCs. All receptors derive from a woman between 18 and 30 years old in good health and CMV-seronegative.

The V and J genes are TRBV7-9 and TRBJ2-3, with 11 bases that match TRBD2. J lost 2 bases, V lost 2 bases, and 12 bases had no gene match. The length of the CDR3 is 19 residues. Germline lookup yields CDR1 SEHNR and CDR2 FQNEAQ (reference sequence). The CDR3 protein is CASSLWFSSGGTHTDTQYF. The DNA for the CDR3 is TGTGCCAGCAGCTTATGGTTCTCTAGCGGGGGGACCCACACAGATACGCAGTATTTT.

This clone showed up just once. The rearrangement joins TRBV5-1 to TRBJ1-1, with D perhaps TRBD1 (6 bases). This CDR3 spans 17 amino acids. V was cut by 4 bases and J by 2 bases, with 21 bases left in between. The germline gives CDR1 SGHRS, CDR2 YFSETQ. CDR3 in amino acids: CASSTEPQGGGNTEAFF. In DNA form, the CDR3 reads TGCGCCAGCAGCACGGAACCACAGGGCGGGGGCAACACTGAAGCTTTCTTT.

CDR3 region: CASSESPVAKNIQYF. CDR3 in DNA: TGTGCCAGCAGTGAATCCCCGGTAGCCAAAAACATTCAGTACTTC. This rearrangement joins TRBV6-1 to TRBJ2-4; D call uncertain. Germline values: CDR1 MNHNS, CDR2 SASEGT. The CDR3 runs to 15 residues. Trimming stripped 2 bases from V and 0 bases from J, with 8 bases between.

CDR3 sequence (DNA): TGTGCCAGCAGCCTCGGACTAGCGGGAAATTACGAGCAGTACTTC. Protein sequence: CASSLGLAGNYEQYF. The chain combines TRBV7-8 with TRBJ2-7; 12 positions agree with TRBD2. Losses at the gene ends were 5 bases for V and 4 bases for J; bases not matched to a gene: 6. CDR1 SGHVS and CDR2 FQNEAQ come from the germline V gene. There are 15 residues in the CDR3.

This chain joins TRBV5-1 and TRBJ2-5, with D perhaps TRBD2 (6 bases). V lost 10 bases to trimming and J lost 4 bases, with 17 bases between them. The germline V gene has CDR1 SGHRS and CDR2 YFSETQ. This CDR3 comprises 13 residues. The chain's CDR3 is CAGRSPGGETQYF. CDR3 DNA sequence: TGCGCCGGGAGGAGCCCCGGGGGAGAGACCCAGTACTTC.

As regards this clone: The sample has other DNA sequences that encode this CDR3 too. The rearrangement joins TRBV7-9 to TRBJ2-7; a possible D gene is TRBD1 (6 bases). The CDR3 loop spans 12 amino acids. Germline V gene lookup returns CDR1 SEHNR and CDR2 FQNEAQ (reference sequence). With 3 bases removed from V and 4 bases from J, the gap between germline ends came to 7 bases. The CDR3 DNA reads TGTGCCAGCAGCTTTACAGGGTACGAGCAGTACTTC. Residues: CASSFTGYEQYF.

The chain has TRBV2 and TRBJ1-5; 8 nucleotides agree with TRBD1. Trimming removed 4 bases from V and 1 base from J; junction bases left unmatched: 3. Germline V lookup: CDR1 SNHLY, CDR2 FYNNEI. CDR3 length: 15 residues. CDR3 amino acids: CASSVWTGSNQPQHF. The CDR3 nucleotides are TGTGCCAGCAGTGTCTGGACAGGGAGCAATCAGCCCCAGCATTTT.

This chain connects TRBV28 to TRBJ1-5, with D unclear. V lost 1 base, J lost 4 bases, and 8 bases lay in between. This CDR3 is built from 14 residues. Germline V CDR1 and CDR2: MDHEN, SYDVKM. The CDR3 reads CASSLYLGNQPQHF. In DNA form, the CDR3 reads TGTGCCAGCAGTTTATACCTAGGAAATCAGCCCCAGCATTTT.

The rearrangement uses TRBV28 and TRBJ1-5; D uncertain. The V end was cut by 3 bases, the J end by 7 bases, with 16 bases between. Germline V gives CDR1 MDHEN, CDR2 SYDVKM. The CDR3 is 15 residues long. Written as DNA, the CDR3 is TGTGCCAGCAGTTTGGCGGGCAAACAAGACCAGCCCCAGCATTTT. This encodes CASSLAGKQDQPQHF.

The chain has TRBV7-9 and TRBJ1-2; D uncertain. Trimming removed 1 base at V and 6 bases at J, with 9 bases between. This CDR3 is built from 13 residues. Germline assignment: CDR1 SEHNR and CDR2 FQNEAQ (reference sequence). CDR3 nucleotides: TGTGCCAGCAGCTTAGTGGAGGAAAATGGCTACACCTTC. It codes for CASSLVEENGYTF.

The CDR3 region is CASSPNRAHSYEQYF. The CDR3 DNA is TGTGCCAGTAGTCCCAACAGGGCTCACTCCTACGAGCAGTACTTC. The chain recombines TRBV19 with TRBJ2-7; maybe TRBD1 (6 bases). There are 15 residues in the CDR3. V was trimmed by 5 bases and J by 0 bases, leaving 14 bases between them. Germline V gene lookup returns CDR1 LNHDA and CDR2 SQIVND (reference sequence).

The chain employs TRBV7-2 and TRBJ1-3; 8 bases fit TRBD1. J gave up 4 bases and V 3 bases, and 8 bases lay outside the gene matches. CDR3 length: 16 amino acids. CDR1 and CDR2 from the germline V gene are SGHTA and FQGNSA. The CDR3 is CASSFVLGQEGNTIYF. For the CDR3, the DNA is TGTGCCAGCAGCTTCGTCCTGGGACAGGAAGGAAACACCATATATTTT.

The rearrangement uses TRBV28 and TRBJ2-2; 9 bases are a match to TRBD2. Germline CDR1 MDHEN, CDR2 SYDVKM. The CDR3 totals 15 residues. V shed 3 bases and J 7 bases; nucleotides not matched to a gene: 6. The CDR3 reads CASSFGGGAFGELFF. The CDR3, as DNA: TGTGCCAGCAGTTTCGGCGGGGGGGCTTTCGGGGAGCTGTTTTTT.

The V call is TRBV6-6, the J call TRBJ2-3; TRBD2 agrees at 8 bases. This CDR3 is 15 amino acids long. CDR1 MNHNY and CDR2 SVGAGI come from the germline V gene (reference sequence). Trimming at V came to 4 bases and at J to 2 bases, leaving 5 bases not matched to a gene. This chain's CDR3 is CASSSSGPLTDTQYF. DNA for the CDR3: TGTGCCAGCAGTTCTAGCGGGCCACTCACAGATACGCAGTATTTT.

The chain couples TRBV4-2 to TRBJ1-1; D uncertain. Germline CDR1 and CDR2: LGHNA and YNFKEQ. The V gene lost 1 base and the J gene lost 1 base, with 7 bases spanning the gap. The CDR3 length is 14 residues. The CDR3 coding sequence is TGTGCCAGCAGCCAAGCGGGTGGGAACACTGAAGCTTTCTTT. It codes for CASSQAGGNTEAFF.

The chain carries TRBV6-5 and TRBJ2-5, with TRBD1 as a possible D gene (6 bases). Germline CDR1 and CDR2: MNHEY and SVGAGI. V was pared by 2 bases and J by 2 bases, with 15 bases between. The CDR3 is made up of 16 amino acids. Here the CDR3 DNA reads TGTGCCAGCAGTTACGAGACCGGGACACTTCAAGAGACCCAGTACTTC. The encoded protein is CASSYETGTLQETQYF.

This chain connects TRBV29-1 to TRBJ2-7, with TRBD1 matching 11 bases. The CDR3 runs to 16 residues. Germline assignment: CDR1 SQVTM and CDR2 ANQGSEA. The CDR3, as DNA: TGCGGGATTGGGACAGGGGGACAGGCGGGCCGGGGCGAGCAGTACTTC. Its protein product is CGIGTGGQAGRGEQYF.

In its sample, this clone was seen a few times. The J gene is TRBJ2-7, the V gene TRBV30; 14 bases fit TRBD2. This CDR3 is 16 amino acids long. Germline CDR1 reads GTSNPN; CDR2 reads SVGIG (reference sequence). The trim removed 1 base at V and 5 bases at J, leaving 7 bases unmatched. Here the CDR3 reads CAWSGGLAGDTDEQYF. The DNA for the CDR3 is TGTGCCTGGAGTGGGGGACTAGCGGGAGACACCGACGAGCAGTACTTC. Filled out from reference TRBV30 and TRBJ2-7, the complete variable domain reads SQTIHQWPATLVQPVGSPLSLECTVEGTSNPNLYWYRQAAGRGLQLLFYSVGIGQISSEVPQNLSASRPQDRQFILSSKKLLLSDSGFYLCAWSGGLAGDTDEQYFGPGTRLTVT.

This rearrangement joins TRBV2 to TRBJ2-3, with a tentative D call TRBD2 (5 bases). CDR1 SNHLY and CDR2 FYNNEI come from the germline V gene. V was clipped by 3 bases and J by 4 bases, with 8 bases between them. The CDR3 is 13 amino acids. The CDR3 here is CASSEGSADTQYF. DNA for the CDR3: TGTGCCAGCAGTGAGGGTAGCGCAGATACGCAGTATTTT.

The chain carries TRBV28 and TRBJ1-2; TRBD1 matches 8 bases. V was pared by 6 bases and J by 8 bases, with 17 bases of the junction left unmatched. Germline V gene lookup returns CDR1 MDHEN and CDR2 SYDVKM. The CDR3 consists of 16 residues. CDR3 amino acids: CASSLPRTGLRIGYTF. As DNA, the CDR3 is TGTGCCAGCAGCCTTCCTCGGACAGGGTTAAGAATCGGCTACACCTTC.

This sequence joins TRBV7-2 and TRBJ1-5; D ambiguous. Germline CDR1 reads SGHTA; CDR2 reads FQGNSA. Trimming cost V 8 bases and J 4 bases, with 12 bases left between them. This CDR3 comprises 13 residues. The CDR3 nucleotides are TGTGCCAGCGCTGAGCGGAAAAATCAGCCCCAGCATTTT. This encodes CASAERKNQPQHF. Variable domain in full (rest from reference TRBV7-2 and TRBJ1-5): GAGVSQSPSNKVTEKGKDVELRCDPISGHTALYWYRQSLGQGLEFLIYFQGNSAPDKSGLPSDRFSAERTGGSVSTLTIQRTQQEDSAVYLCASAERKNQPQHFGDGTRLSIL.

The J gene is TRBJ2-4, the V gene TRBV21-1; TRBD2 is the table's D call and was not checked against the DNA. TRBV21-1 is tagged as a pseudogene. The CDR3 loop spans 19 amino acids. The CDR3 bases are TGTGCCAGCAGCAAAGCCCAAAATGGGGTCGGGATTTCCAAAAACATTCAGTACTTC. Its protein is CASSKAQNGVGISKNIQYF.

This chain uses TRBV27 with TRBJ2-6; tentatively, D is TRBD2 (6 bases). The CDR3 spans 21 residues. CDR1 and CDR2 from the germline V gene are MNHEY and SMNVEV (reference sequence). V lost 0 bases and J lost 3, with 24 bases in between. CDR3 DNA: TGTGCCAGCAGTTTATCGGCCCCCCGGGGTAGCGGTACCTATGGGGCCAACGTCCTGACTTTC. Translating gives CASSLSAPRGSGTYGANVLTF.

This clone was observed once. This chain joins TRBV30 and TRBJ2-7; D is perhaps TRBD2 (7 bases). Germline CDR1 GTSNPN, CDR2 SVGIG (reference sequence). This CDR3 has 13 residues. Trimming shortened V by 7 bases and J by 0 bases, and 13 bases separated the two germline ends. CDR3 coding DNA: TGTGCCTCCCAGGGAGGGGGCTCCTACGAGCAGTACTTC. Its protein is CASQGGGSYEQYF.

The V and J genes are TRBV6-4 and TRBJ2-6, with D hard to call. V lost 2 bases and J lost 3, with 5 bases in between. The CDR3 is 14 amino acids. Germline V gene data show CDR1 as MRHNA and CDR2 as SNTAGT. CDR3 in DNA: TGTGCCAGCAGTGACGTGTATGGGGCCAACGTCCTGACTTTC. Translated, it gives CASSDVYGANVLTF.

This clone showed up just a few times. The rearrangement uses TRBV6-1 and TRBJ1-4; D may be TRBD1 (6 bases). The CDR3 length is 15 residues. Per germline, CDR1 MNHNS and CDR2 SASEGT. V was trimmed by 6 bases and J by 10 bases, leaving 21 bases between them. The CDR3 here is CASRINRAESGKLFF. Here the CDR3 DNA reads TGTGCCAGCAGGATCAACAGGGCTGAAAGTGGAAAACTGTTTTTT.

The chain joins TRBV5-5 to TRBJ2-1; D call uncertain. Trimming pared 0 bases from V and 3 bases from J, leaving 13 bases between. Germline V gene sequence: CDR1 SGHKS, CDR2 YYEKEE (reference sequence). The CDR3 has 16 amino acids. Here the CDR3 reads CASSLEPAPDYNEQFF. CDR3 bases: TGTGCCAGCAGCTTGGAGCCAGCGCCCGACTACAATGAGCAGTTCTTC.

V is TRBV18 and J is TRBJ2-7; 8 bases align to TRBD2. Germline lookup yields CDR1 KGHSH and CDR2 LQKENI. V lost 6 bases and J lost 4; bases outside the gene matches: 11. The CDR3 has 15 amino acids. CDR3 sequence: CASSLGAGERYEQYF. CDR3 nucleotide sequence: TGTGCCAGCTCCCTTGGAGCGGGGGAGAGATACGAGCAGTACTTC.

About this clone itself: Germline and junction disagree at one end, which may indicate a read error. The chain employs TRBV7-9 and TRBJ1-4; a weak D match, TRBD1 (5 bases). This CDR3 is built from 16 residues. Germline V gives CDR1 SEHNR, CDR2 FQNEAQ (reference sequence). CDR3 bases: TGTTCCAGCAGCTTAGTGGTCGGGGGGGTGAATGAAAAACTGTTTTTT. This translates into CSSSLVVGGVNEKLFF.

The genes are TRBV19 and TRBJ2-2; 8 bases fit TRBD1. The CDR3 runs 12 residues. V lost 9 bases, J lost 6 bases, and 3 bases stayed unmatched. Looked up from germline, CDR1 is LNHDA and CDR2 is SQIVND (reference sequence). In DNA, the CDR3 is TGTGCCAGCCGGACAGGGCCCGGGGAGCTGTTTTTT. This encodes CASRTGPGELFF.